Shown below are 18 T cell receptor beta chains from a single sample sequenced in a study of blood T cell repertoires in COVID-19 (dated by TCRdb to 2018 to 2020). Library preparation was by the immunoSEQ multiplex PCR assay. The immuneACCESS repertoire file appears here via TCRdb, limited to in-frame rearrangements. These files lack a portion of the clones; in checked studies, under half of the deficit traces to unresolved V genes, and the cause of the others is not known. This sample gives 330,000 or so clones in total; roughly 84% of them show up just once. The leading ten clones occupy 2.5% to 3.5% of the sample. Sequencing was carried out using PBMCs or T cells enriched from blood (not recorded which). These receptor sequences come from a woman aged 25 to 45 who had recovered from COVID-19.

The V and J genes are TRBV6-1 and TRBJ1-4; D is uncertain. The CDR3 totals 15 residues. Trimming removed 1 base at V and 4 bases at J, with 10 bases between. CDR1 is MNHNS and CDR2 is SASEGT in the germline V gene. For the CDR3, the DNA is TGTGCCAGCAGTGAAGGGGCAGCCTTTAATGAAAAACTGTTTTTT. Protein sequence: CASSEGAAFNEKLFF.

The chain joins TRBV11-2 to TRBJ1-3, with a tentative D call TRBD1 (6 bases). The CDR3 has 15 residues. Trimming left V 5 bases short and J 4 bases short, with 15 bases between. Per germline, CDR1 SGHAT and CDR2 FQNNGV. As DNA, the CDR3 is TGTGCCAGCAGCCCCTTACAGGGAGACGGAAACACCATATATTTT. It encodes CASSPLQGDGNTIYF. The full variable domain, rest sourced from reference TRBV11-2 and TRBJ1-3, is EAGVAQSPRYKIIEKRQSVAFWCNPISGHATLYWYQQILGQGPKLLIQFQNNGVVDDSQLPKDRFSAERLKGVDSTLKIQPAKLEDSAVYLCASSPLQGDGNTIYFGEGSWLTVV.

The chain is built from TRBV6-5 and TRBJ1-4, with D uncertain. The CDR3 runs to 16 residues. V lost 0 bases, J lost 8 bases, and 16 bases lay in between. Per the germline V gene, CDR1 is MNHEY and CDR2 is SVGAGI. CDR3 sequence reads: CASSYSIAVSREKLFF. The CDR3 DNA reads TGTGCCAGCAGTTACTCCATTGCGGTATCACGAGAAAAACTGTTTTTT.

The chain is built from TRBV7-9 and TRBJ1-2; D gene ambiguous. This CDR3 contains 13 residues. CDR1 and CDR2 (germline): SEHNR, FQNEAQ (reference sequence). V was pared by 5 bases and J by 6 bases, with 13 bases between. The CDR3 loop reads CASSPHYLDGYTF. For the CDR3, the DNA is TGTGCCAGCAGCCCTCATTACTTGGATGGCTACACCTTC.

This clone has just one count. This rearrangement joins TRBV7-9 to TRBJ2-5, with 10 bases fitting TRBD1. The CDR3 length is 17 residues. CDR1 is SEHNR and CDR2 is FQNEAQ in the germline V gene (reference sequence). With V trimmed by 4 bases and J by 2 bases, 10 bases remained unmatched. In DNA, the CDR3 is TGTGCCAGCAGCTCAAGGACAGGGGGGACCCAACAAGAGACCCAGTACTTC. Protein product: CASSSRTGGTQQETQYF.

The rearrangement uses TRBV2 and TRBJ2-3, with 7 bases aligning to TRBD2. V was pared by 3 bases and J by 2 bases, with 2 bases of the junction left unmatched. Germline CDR1 reads SNHLY; CDR2 reads FYNNEI. This CDR3 is 14 amino acids long. The chain's CDR3 is CASSEGGFTDTQYF. CDR3 nucleotide sequence: TGTGCCAGCAGTGAGGGGGGGTTCACAGATACGCAGTATTTT.

This clone was counted a single time. The chain employs TRBV21-1 and TRBJ1-1; TRBD1 is taken as the D call from the table, unchecked against the DNA. TRBV21-1 is a known pseudogene. The CDR3 contains 15 residues. DNA of the CDR3: TGTGCCAGCAGCAAATTCGCCCAGGAGAACACTGAAGCTTTCTTT. Its protein is CASSKFAQENTEAFF.

This chain links TRBV18 with TRBJ2-7; D possibly corresponds to TRBD1 (6 bases). Germline assignment: CDR1 KGHSH and CDR2 LQKENI. Trimming left V 1 base short and J 3 bases short, with 10 bases between. The CDR3 extends over 14 amino acids. CDR3 amino acids: CASSPQKGDYEQYF. The CDR3 coding sequence is TGTGCCAGCTCACCACAGAAGGGGGACTACGAGCAGTACTTC. Using reference TRBV18 and TRBJ2-7 for the parts outside the CDR3, the full variable domain is NAGVMQNPRHLVRRRGQEARLRCSPMKGHSHVYWYRQLPEEGLKFMVYLQKENIIDESGMPKERFSAEFPKEGPSILRIQQVVRGDSAAYFCASSPQKGDYEQYFGPGTRLTVT.

V usage is TRBV19 and J usage is TRBJ1-1; unclear D gene. Trimming left V 5 bases short and J 4 bases short, with 8 bases between. Germline values: CDR1 LNHDA, CDR2 SQIVND (reference sequence). The CDR3 runs 12 residues. This CDR3 reads CASSPGSTEAFF. DNA of the CDR3: TGTGCCAGTAGTCCCGGGAGCACTGAAGCTTTCTTT.

The gene calls are TRBV25-1 and TRBJ1-6; D may be TRBD1 (6 bases). V gave up 8 bases and J gave up 5 bases, with 13 bases separating them. In germline, CDR1 is MGHDK, CDR2 SYGVNS. The CDR3 spans 14 residues. The CDR3 bases are TGTGCCAGCGACCGGGGGGCGAATAATTCACCCCTCCACTTT. Protein: CASDRGANNSPLHF.

This rearrangement joins TRBV27 to TRBJ2-5, with D possibly being TRBD2 (7 bases). The germline CDR1 and CDR2 sequences are MNHEY and SMNVEV (reference sequence). This CDR3 comprises 15 residues. The V end was cut by 5 bases, the J end by 1 base, with 14 bases between. The CDR3, as DNA: TGTGCCAGCAGTCCCTCTCGGGGGGCCCAAGAGACCCAGTACTTC. Translating it yields CASSPSRGAQETQYF.

The V and J genes are TRBV5-1 and TRBJ1-4, with a weak D call TRBD1 (5 bases). The CDR3 covers 15 residues. The germline V gene has CDR1 SGHRS and CDR2 YFSETQ. Between the trimmed V and J ends, which lost 4 bases and 6 bases, there was a span of 16 bases. CDR3 nucleotide sequence: TGCGCCAGCAGCCCCACAGGCTTTCAGGATGAAAAACTGTTTTTT. Translation: CASSPTGFQDEKLFF.

The chain links TRBV19 to TRBJ2-7; 8 positions agree with TRBD2. This CDR3 region has 14 residues. V gave up 5 bases and J gave up 2 bases; unmatched junction bases: 5. Germline V lookup: CDR1 LNHDA, CDR2 SQIVND (reference sequence). The CDR3 loop is CASSSAGGAYEQYF. The CDR3, as DNA: TGTGCCAGTAGTTCTGCGGGAGGCGCCTACGAGCAGTACTTC.

The genes are TRBV4-1 and TRBJ1-1, with D possibly matching TRBD1 (6 bases). Germline lookup yields CDR1 MGHRA and CDR2 YSYEKL. The CDR3 totals 16 residues. The germline V and J ends were trimmed by 4 bases and 0 bases, with 15 bases remaining between them. This CDR3 is CASSRGSTGMNTEAFF. In nucleotides, the CDR3 is TGCGCCAGCAGCCGAGGATCTACAGGGATGAACACTGAAGCTTTCTTT.

The rearrangement joins TRBV3-1 (or the pseudogene TRBV3-2) to TRBJ1-2; D gene ambiguous. CDR3 length: 16 residues. Trimming left V 2 bases short and J 2 bases short, with 15 bases between. Per germline, CDR1 LGHDT and CDR2 YNNKEL (reference sequence). The CDR3 region is CASSQRGGGENYGYTF. DNA for the CDR3: TGTGCCAGCAGCCAAAGAGGAGGTGGAGAGAACTATGGCTACACCTTC.

The chain couples TRBV3-1 (or the pseudogene TRBV3-2) to TRBJ2-3, with D maybe TRBD2 (7 bases). The V gene lost 4 bases and the J gene lost 3 bases, with 17 bases spanning the gap. The CDR3 sequence is 16 residues long. Germline CDR1 and CDR2: LGHDT and YNNKEL (reference sequence). Here the CDR3 DNA reads TGTGCCAGCAGCCCGGGGGGCGGGAGATTTACAGATACGCAGTATTTT. Encoded protein: CASSPGGGRFTDTQYF.

J is TRBJ1-1 and V is TRBV27, with D possibly being TRBD1 (6 bases). The V end lost 5 bases, the J end lost 1 base, and 8 bases lay between the germline ends. The CDR3 sequence is 13 residues long. Germline CDR1 reads MNHEY; CDR2 reads SMNVEV (reference sequence). This chain's CDR3 is CASSRGSNTEAFF. The CDR3 bases are TGTGCCAGCAGTAGGGGGTCGAACACTGAAGCTTTCTTT.

The V gene is TRBV5-4, the J gene TRBJ2-2; tentatively, D is TRBD2 (6 bases). V shed 2 bases and J shed 7 bases, with 15 bases lying between them. CDR1 and CDR2 (germline): SGHNT, YYREEE (reference sequence). The CDR3 is 15 amino acids. CDR3 sequence reads: CASSFGAGMGGELFF. The CDR3 DNA follows: TGTGCCAGCAGCTTCGGTGCGGGAATGGGCGGGGAGCTGTTTTTT.